This entry concerns a single T cell receptor (beta chain). Its antigen is still unknown. Base qualities were left out, and no much larger clone turns up one base away. Participants in the prospective study were enrolled through a virtual design, were aged roughly 18 to 100 years, and lived in fewer than 30 United States geographic areas. To assign participants to cohorts, the prospective study relied on clinical history that participants themselves reported in a screening survey and a study questionnaire. ImmuneRACE Cohort 3 recovered participants were defined by two consecutive negative NP/OP PCR tests, healthcare professional clearance, or symptom resolution. In the prospective study, whole blood, serum and a nasopharyngeal or oropharyngeal swab were collected from each participant by mobile phlebotomists. Over an approximately 2-month period, participants in the prospective study had the option of providing additional blood draws and questionnaires. Before DNA extraction, prospective study blood samples were shipped either frozen or at room temperature.

The data were taken from a study of blood T cell repertoires in COVID-19 (dated by TCRdb to 2020 to 2021). With regard to the full study: Samples covering the acute and convalescent phases of COVID-19 were provided by collaborators in the United States, Italy and Spain. The material from the prospective study consisted of cDNA or gDNA derived from T cells, B-cell-depleted T cells, or PBMCs. Subjects who had been exposed to COVID-19, were actively infected with it, or had recovered from it provided the deeply sampled blood TCRbeta repertoires that made up the dataset. The repertoires were released in a freely available public database meant as a resource for research on the immune response to SARS-CoV-2. Samples were obtained from the ongoing ImmuneRACE study (first 160 participants) and from some 1,200 subjects provided by 6 global collaborators. Nearly every sample came with metadata listing a de-identified subject ID, COVID-19 status, age in years and sex. Where available, HLA class I and class II types were obtained from metadata supplied by the sample provider rather than from assay-based typing. Beyond this particular receptor, the publication reports: The amount of clinical and demographic metadata varied by source and participant and was provided uncurated.

The germline V gene encodes CDR1 SGHAT and CDR2 FQDESV (reference sequence). Trimming takes 5 bases from V and 3 bases from J, and the germline ends sit 13 bases apart. The CDR3 has 14 amino acids, counting the end cysteine and phenylalanine. CDR3 DNA is the only sequence kept; it has 42 bases, read in frame from the first base. The immunoSEQ Assay, a bias-controlled multiplex PCR, was used to amplify TCRbeta CDR3 regions from genomic DNA. In the authors' own workflow: The number of nucleated cells in each sample was estimated by amplification of reference gene primers within the assay. To quantify the absolute abundance of each unique TCRbeta CDR3 rearrangement, sequence reads were collapsed and filtered. For each sample, productive Simpson clonality was calculated as the square root of Simpson's diversity index over productive rearrangements. Here the immuneACCESS table is served through TCRdb, limited to in-frame sequences with V and J called. Missing clones are a known gap in these copies; in checked studies unresolved V genes cover under half, and the rest lacks a known reason. V and J calls and clone size are as listed in that table; D and trimming were resolved from the DNA. The sample contains about 280,000 clones, around nine tenths of them found a single time. The top ten clonotypes cover 6% to 7% of the sample.

The sequence was obtained from a middle-aged woman who had recovered from COVID-19. The rearrangement combines TRBV11-1 with TRBJ1-1, and the D gene may be TRBD1, 6 bases matching. What was sequenced was PBMCs or T cells enriched from blood (not recorded which). The CDR3 corresponds to CASSEGQWDTEAFF. The nucleotide sequence is TGTGCCAGCAGCGAAGGACAGTGGGACACTGAAGCTTTCTTT.